This T cell receptor beta chain was profiled in a study of shared clonotypes between healthy human individuals. Germline CDR1 WNHNN, CDR2 SYGVQD (reference sequence). V was shortened by 3 bases and J by 2 bases, with 12 bases between the two germline ends. The CDR3 length is 15 residues. Sequenced by immunoSEQ multiplex PCR; TCRdb stores in-frame clones only, minus some. This sample has approximately 1,500,000 clones, with 95% to 99% found just once. The chain carries TRBV10-1 and TRBJ2-3, with D maybe TRBD2 (6 bases). This receptor was identified in a man aged 25-45 years in good health. The source material was naive CD4+ T cells sorted from blood. Subset given: CD45RA+ positively selected. CDR3 nucleotide sequence: TGCGCCAGCAGTGATGGGGCGGGATACACAGATACGCAGTATTTT. It is translated as CASSDGAGYTDTQYF.